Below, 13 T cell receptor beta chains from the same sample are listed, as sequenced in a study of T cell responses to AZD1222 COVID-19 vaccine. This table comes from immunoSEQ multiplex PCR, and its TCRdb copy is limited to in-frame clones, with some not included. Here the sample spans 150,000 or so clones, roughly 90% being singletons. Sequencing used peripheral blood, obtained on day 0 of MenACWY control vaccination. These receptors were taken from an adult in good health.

The CDR3 loop is CASSYWTSGSTDTQYF. The DNA of the CDR3 is TGTGCCAGCAGTTACTGGACTAGCGGCAGCACAGATACGCAGTATTTT. The chain carries TRBV6-5 and TRBJ2-3; 10 bases agree with TRBD2. Germline CDR1 and CDR2: MNHEY and SVGAGI. V trimming: 1 base; J trimming: 0 bases; junction bases outside the gene matches: 1. The CDR3 loop spans 16 amino acids.

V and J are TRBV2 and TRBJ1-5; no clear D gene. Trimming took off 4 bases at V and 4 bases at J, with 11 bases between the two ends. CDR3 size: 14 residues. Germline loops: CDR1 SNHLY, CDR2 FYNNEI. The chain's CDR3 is CASSAGFENQPQHF. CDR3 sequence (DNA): TGTGCCAGCAGTGCGGGGTTTGAAAATCAGCCCCAGCATTTT.

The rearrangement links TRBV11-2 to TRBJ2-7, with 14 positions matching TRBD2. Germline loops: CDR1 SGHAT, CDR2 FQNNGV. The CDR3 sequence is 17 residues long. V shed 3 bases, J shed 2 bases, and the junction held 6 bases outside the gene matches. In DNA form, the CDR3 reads TGTGCCAGCAGCTTCGGGACTAGCGGGAGAGGGACCTACGAGCAGTACTTC. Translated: CASSFGTSGRGTYEQYF.

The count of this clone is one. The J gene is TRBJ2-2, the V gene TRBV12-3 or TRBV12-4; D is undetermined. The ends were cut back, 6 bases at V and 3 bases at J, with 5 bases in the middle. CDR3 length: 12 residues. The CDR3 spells CASRQYTGELFF. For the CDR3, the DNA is TGTGCCAGCAGACAATACACCGGGGAGCTGTTTTTT.

DNA of the CDR3: TGTGCTAGTGGTGTTTCCGGTACTGACGTCCTGACTTTC. It translates to CASGVSGTDVLTF. The chain recombines TRBV12-5 with TRBJ2-6, with D unclear. CDR3 size: 13 residues. The germline V gene encodes CDR1 LGHNT and CDR2 FRNRAP. Trimming took off 5 bases at V and 11 bases at J, with 13 bases between the two ends.

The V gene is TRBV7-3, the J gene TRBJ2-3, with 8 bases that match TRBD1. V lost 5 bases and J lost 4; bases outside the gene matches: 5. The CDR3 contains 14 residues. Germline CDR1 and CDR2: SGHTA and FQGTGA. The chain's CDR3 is CASSTTGVADTQYF. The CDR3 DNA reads TGTGCCAGCAGCACGACAGGGGTCGCAGATACGCAGTATTTT. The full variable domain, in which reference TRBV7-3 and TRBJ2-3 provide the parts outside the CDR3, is GAGVSQTPSNKVTEKGKYVELRCDPISGHTALYWYRQSLGQGPEFLIYFQGTGAADDSGLPNDRFFAVRPEGSVSTLKIQRTERGDSAVYLCASSTTGVADTQYFGPGTRLTVL.

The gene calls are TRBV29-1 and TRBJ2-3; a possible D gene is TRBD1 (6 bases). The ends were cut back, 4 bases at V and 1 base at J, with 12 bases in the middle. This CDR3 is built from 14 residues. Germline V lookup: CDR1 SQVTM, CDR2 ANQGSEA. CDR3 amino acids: CSVVEGVGTDTQYF. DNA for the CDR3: TGCAGCGTTGTCGAGGGGGTCGGCACAGATACGCAGTATTTT.

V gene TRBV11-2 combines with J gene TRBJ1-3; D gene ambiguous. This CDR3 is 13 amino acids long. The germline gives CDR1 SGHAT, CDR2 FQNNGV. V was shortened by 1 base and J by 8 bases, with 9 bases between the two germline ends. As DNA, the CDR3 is TGTGCCAGCAGCTTAGGCCAGCTGGACACCATATATTTT. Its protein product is CASSLGQLDTIYF.

CDR3 nucleotides: TGTGCCAGCAGCTTACGTAAAGGGGCAGGATCACCCCTCCACTTT. Translation gives CASSLRKGAGSPLHF. The chain is built from TRBV11-2 and TRBJ1-6, with D possibly matching TRBD1 (5 bases). This CDR3 is 15 amino acids long. Germline values: CDR1 SGHAT, CDR2 FQNNGV. V shed 2 bases and J shed 10 bases, with 15 bases lying between them.

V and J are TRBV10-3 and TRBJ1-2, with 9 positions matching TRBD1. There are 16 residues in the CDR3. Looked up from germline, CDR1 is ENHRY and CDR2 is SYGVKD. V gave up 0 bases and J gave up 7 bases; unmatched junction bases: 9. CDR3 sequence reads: CAISESTGGEVRGYTF. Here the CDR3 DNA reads TGTGCCATCAGTGAGTCAACAGGGGGCGAAGTTCGTGGCTACACCTTC.

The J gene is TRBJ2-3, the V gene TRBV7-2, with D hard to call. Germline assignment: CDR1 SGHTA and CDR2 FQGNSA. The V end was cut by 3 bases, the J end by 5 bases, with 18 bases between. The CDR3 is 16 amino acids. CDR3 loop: CASSFGFRPEVDTQYF. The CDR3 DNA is TGTGCCAGCAGCTTCGGCTTCAGGCCTGAGGTAGATACGCAGTATTTT.

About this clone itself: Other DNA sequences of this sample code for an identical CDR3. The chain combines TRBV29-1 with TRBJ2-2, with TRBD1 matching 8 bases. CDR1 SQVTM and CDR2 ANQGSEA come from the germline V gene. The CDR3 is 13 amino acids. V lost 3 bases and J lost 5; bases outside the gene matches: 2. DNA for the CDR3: TGCAGCGTTGACAGGGGGCTAACCGGGGAGCTGTTTTTT. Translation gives CSVDRGLTGELFF.

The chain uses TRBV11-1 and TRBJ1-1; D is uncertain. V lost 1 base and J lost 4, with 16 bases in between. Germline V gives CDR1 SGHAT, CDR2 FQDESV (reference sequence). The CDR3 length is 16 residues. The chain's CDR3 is CASSLGVSAGSTEAFF. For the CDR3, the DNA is TGTGCCAGCAGCTTAGGGGTGTCGGCAGGTTCCACTGAAGCTTTCTTT.